A single T cell receptor (beta chain) is shown here with its context. This clonotype was recorded many times. Which antigen it targets is not known. No qualities accompany the bases; no much larger clone lies one base away. The data were taken from a study of neurological immune-mediated disorders (dated by TCRdb to about 2019). Looking at the study overall: Using UMI-based sequencing, the study compared peripheral blood TCR-beta repertoires from patients with HTLV-I-associated myelopathy (HAM/TSP), patients with multiple sclerosis, and healthy controls. The 95 to 120 TCR-beta libraries covered PBMC samples along with longitudinal samples, technical triplicates, and paired sorted CD4+ and CD8+ T-cell subsets. The cohort included 60 to 70 subjects: roughly 15 with HAM/TSP, about 34 with multiple sclerosis, and around 20 healthy controls.

cDNA was synthesized by template-switch 5'RACE using a primer with a 10-nucleotide random unique molecular identifier that tagged each TCR transcript. Over 160 million TCR-beta sequences, covering 15-18 subjects, were produced in each sequencing run. The RNeasy kit was used for extraction of total RNA. Using the KAPA Real-time Library Amplification kit, TCR-beta VDJ regions were amplified with primers for the TCR constant region and the 5'RACE anchor. A first PCR added sample indexes and Illumina adaptors, after which a second PCR increased the library yield. After Ampure bead purification, the TCR product of roughly 650 bp was size-selected on a 2% E-gel SizeSelection system. Before pooling, library quality was assessed on a Bioanalyzer, concentration was determined with Qubit, and library quantification was performed with the Kapa Library Quantification kit. Libraries were sequenced paired-end 2 x 150 bp on an Illumina HiSeq 2500. To increase sequence diversity, about 25-31% phiX was spiked into each library pool. Concerning the study's data processing: The UMI-based MiGEC pipeline processed quality-filtered reads and removed over 80% of raw TCR sequences during error correction. VDJ genes were aligned to IMGT germline references, and each clonotype was defined by a unique CDR3 amino acid sequence together with V-J genes. VDJtools evaluated clonal expansion, Shannon diversity and CDR3 relatedness (CalcPairwiseDistances, ClusterSamples); CLCbio workbench built phylogenetic trees. Using coefficient-of-variation modelling across technical triplicates, the study counted a clone as expanded if it had at least 8 unique UMIs. TCRdb trimmed the raw reads at Q25, called clones with MiXCR and kept productive beta chains. Here each entry gathers all rows of one CDR3 protein and keeps the most common genes and DNA. These V and J calls originate from TCRdb's pipeline instead of the authors' own analysis. This sample gives 15,000 to 20,000 distinct CDR3 sequences in total; under 35% of them show up just once. The ten most abundant clones make up about 33% of the sample.

Here is what the overall study found, with its caveats: TCR clonal expansion was greatest in HAM/TSP patients and smallest in MS patients, who ranked below even healthy controls. Across subjects, expanded clones never shared an identical CDR3 amino acid sequence, which suggests that the TCR-beta repertoires in every group were private.

CDR1 and CDR2 (DFQATT, SNEGSKA) derive from the germline V gene (reference sequence). V lost 5 bases and J lost 5 bases; the stretch between them is 18 bases long. Spanning cysteine to phenylalanine, the CDR3 consists of 14 amino acids. The entry retains the CDR3 DNA only, 42 bases that are in frame from base 1. Libraries from unsorted PBMCs were made from 2 million PBMCs kept in RNAlater at -80 degrees C until RNA extraction. Peripheral blood was subjected to Ficoll-Hypaque density gradient centrifugation to isolate PBMCs, which were then cryopreserved in liquid nitrogen. Specimen: PBMCs. This receptor was obtained from a man aged 50 to 60 with HTLV-1-associated myelopathy (HAM/TSP). The receptor chain draws on TRBV20-1 and TRBJ2-5; the D region possibly corresponds to TRBD2 (7 bases align). The DNA sequence is TGCAGTGCTCCGATGGGAGGGGGTCATGAGACCCAGTACTTC. The translation is CSAPMGGGHETQYF.